Listed here is a single TCR beta chain. What it binds is unknown. The sample is drawn from a study of cytomegalovirus exposure and HLA in healthy donors. Study-level results: In a later analysis, a missense DCLRE1C variant was linked to TCR beta V- and J-gene trimming. Diagnosis of cytomegalovirus status made by the classifier reportedly showed high specificity and sensitivity. Data from an earlier analysis indicated that most TCR beta V segments were productive either about 87% or about 30% of the time. Presence/absence comparisons presumed near-even sequencing depth among donors.

It was with 60 Vbeta and 13 Jbeta primers that the PCR ran. Assay used: immunoSEQ multiplex PCR; TCRdb lists only in-frame clones, some missing. The table records under 200,000 clones, over 60% of them present only once. The CDR3 totals 15 residues. The germline gives CDR1 SGHVS, CDR2 FQNEAQ. The V and J ends lost 6 bases and 5 bases, in that order; junction bases with no gene match: 4. The origin of this receptor is a woman aged 40 to 49 in good health and CMV-seronegative. Sequenced material: PBMCs. V gene TRBV7-8 combines with J gene TRBJ2-3; 14 bases line up with TRBD2. DNA of the CDR3: TGTGCCAGCAGGGAGACTAGCGGGGGGGTAGATACGCAGTATTTT. Translation gives CASRETSGGVDTQYF.